These 14 T cell receptor beta chains share one sample of origin, sequenced in a study of T-cell reconstitution after alpha-beta-depleted transplantation in children. Unique molecular identifiers were incorporated into the prepared TCRbeta library. Each CDR3 protein gets one entry after TCRdb re-called the PCR reads with MiXCR. The sample consists of some 450,000 distinct CDR3 sequences, around two fifths of them appearing once. The material was PBMCs, obtained before TCRalphabeta/CD19-depleted stem cell transplant. These receptor sequences come from a girl aged 2-10 years with aplastic anemia, due to receive a stem cell transplant.

The J gene is TRBJ2-5, the V gene TRBV12-3 or TRBV12-4; 7 nucleotides match TRBD2. The ends lost 4 bases at V and 4 bases at J; junction bases unmatched: 12. CDR3 length: 16 amino acids. CDR3 nucleotides: TGTGCCAGCAGTTCCCTTTTTGCTTCGGGGGGAGAGACCCAGTACTTC. It yields the protein CASSSLFASGGETQYF.

This rearrangement joins TRBV5-5 to TRBJ2-1; D perhaps matches TRBD2 (7 bases). The CDR3 sequence is 14 residues long. Germline-derived CDR1 and CDR2 are SGHKS and YYEKEE (reference sequence). V was trimmed by 7 bases and J by 3 bases, leaving 14 bases between them. The CDR3, as DNA: TGTGCCAGCGATCGGGGAGGGGGCTACAATGAGCAGTTCTTC. Encoded protein: CASDRGGGYNEQFF.

This clonotype was counted many times. The CDR3 DNA reads TGCGCCAGCAGCCCGGGAGGGACAGGGGGCGCGGAAGGCTACACCTTC. This gives the protein CASSPGGTGGAEGYTF. The genes are TRBV5-1 and TRBJ1-2; 12 bases fit TRBD1. The V gene's germline CDR1 is SGHRS and CDR2 YFSETQ. Trimming removed 4 bases from V and 8 bases from J; junction bases left unmatched: 12. The CDR3 loop spans 16 amino acids.

The V and J genes are TRBV7-2 and TRBJ2-3; 7 bases match TRBD2. The germline V gene has CDR1 SGHTA and CDR2 FQGNSA. The junction had 4 bases not matched to a gene; V was cut back by 0 bases and J by 4 bases. This CDR3 region has 15 residues. The CDR3 protein is CASSLAGGRPDTQYF. The CDR3 DNA reads as TGTGCCAGCAGCTTAGCGGGAGGGCGTCCAGATACGCAGTATTTT.

The chain uses TRBV30 and TRBJ1-1; a weak D match, TRBD1 (5 bases). The V end was cut by 0 bases, the J end by 9 bases, with 11 bases between. Germline V gene lookup returns CDR1 GTSNPN and CDR2 SVGIG (reference sequence). The CDR3 is made up of 12 amino acids. CDR3 DNA: TGTGCCTGGAGTGTATGGGAGGGGCAAGCTTTCTTT. Residues: CAWSVWEGQAFF.

There are a few counts of this clonotype. This chain links TRBV6-1 with TRBJ1-4; D is perhaps TRBD1 (5 bases). V was shortened by 1 base and J by 0 bases, with 9 bases between the two germline ends. Germline lookup yields CDR1 MNHNS and CDR2 SASEGT. The CDR3 consists of 16 residues. This CDR3 reads CASSEVLGATNEKLFF. CDR3 nucleotides: TGTGCCAGCAGTGAAGTGTTGGGGGCAACTAATGAAAAACTGTTTTTT.

The gene calls are TRBV7-9 and TRBJ2-3; 14 bases are shared with TRBD2. J gave up 4 bases and V 5 bases, and 8 bases lay outside the gene matches. The CDR3 spans 17 residues. Germline-derived CDR1 and CDR2 are SEHNR and FQNEAQ (reference sequence). The CDR3 nucleotides are TGTGCCAGCAGCGACGAAGGGACTAGCGGGAGCGCAGATACGCAGTATTTT. It codes for CASSDEGTSGSADTQYF.

A few counts support this clonotype. The chain recombines TRBV4-2 with TRBJ2-1, with 8 bases fitting TRBD2. Trimming removed 3 bases from V and 2 bases from J; junction bases left unmatched: 6. The CDR3 consists of 16 residues. From germline, CDR1 is LGHNA and CDR2 YNFKEQ. The CDR3 DNA follows: TGTGCCAGCAGCCAGGGTACTAGCGGTCCCTACAATGAGCAGTTCTTC. Protein: CASSQGTSGPYNEQFF.

This clonotype has just a few counts. This chain links TRBV6-5 with TRBJ1-4, with D maybe TRBD1 (5 bases). Per germline, CDR1 MNHEY and CDR2 SVGAGI. Trimming pared 2 bases from V and 10 bases from J, leaving 14 bases between. The length of the CDR3 is 14 residues. Here the CDR3 DNA reads TGTGCCAGCAGTTACGAGCCGGGGGAAGGAAAACTGTTTTTT. Its translation is CASSYEPGEGKLFF.

This clonotype was observed once. The gene calls are TRBV6-4 and TRBJ1-5, with D possibly matching TRBD1 (6 bases). V lost 8 bases to trimming and J lost 6 bases, with 14 bases between them. The length of the CDR3 is 13 residues. Germline CDR1 MRHNA, CDR2 SNTAGT. DNA for the CDR3: TGTGCCAGCGGTAGTTCAGGGGTTCAGCCCCAGCATTTT. Encoded protein: CASGSSGVQPQHF.

The chain links TRBV5-5 to TRBJ1-5; D is possibly TRBD1 (5 bases). Trimming stripped 4 bases from V and 14 bases from J, with 13 bases between. The CDR3 length is 11 residues. Germline V gene sequence: CDR1 SGHKS, CDR2 YYEKEE (reference sequence). The CDR3 coding sequence is TGTGCCAGCAGCGGCAGGGAATGGAAGCATTTT. This gives the protein CASSGREWKHF.

CDR3: CASSFLAVNTYNEQFF. CDR3 bases: TGTGCCAGCAGTTTCCTAGCGGTAAACACCTACAATGAGCAGTTCTTC. This rearrangement joins TRBV28 to TRBJ2-1, with 7 bases aligning to TRBD2. Germline values: CDR1 MDHEN, CDR2 SYDVKM. CDR3 size: 16 residues. With V trimmed by 3 bases and J by 2 bases, 7 bases remained unmatched.

This clonotype occurred many times. The chain carries TRBV7-8 and TRBJ2-2; D is uncertain. Germline V CDR1 and CDR2: SGHVS, FQNEAQ. CDR3 size: 12 residues. The V gene lost 3 bases and the J gene lost 4 bases, with 3 bases spanning the gap. In DNA, the CDR3 is TGTGCCAGCAGCTTCCGCACCGGGGAGCTGTTTTTT. Translating gives CASSFRTGELFF.

A few counts support this clonotype. The chain employs TRBV7-2 and TRBJ2-1; TRBD2 agrees at 8 bases. The V and J ends lost 1 base and 5 bases, in that order; junction bases with no gene match: 7. Per the germline V gene, CDR1 is SGHTA and CDR2 is FQGNSA. The CDR3 contains 16 residues. The CDR3 nucleotides read TGTGCCAGCAGCTTAGGAGTTGCGGGAGGAGACAATGAGCAGTTCTTC. Translated, it gives CASSLGVAGGDNEQFF.